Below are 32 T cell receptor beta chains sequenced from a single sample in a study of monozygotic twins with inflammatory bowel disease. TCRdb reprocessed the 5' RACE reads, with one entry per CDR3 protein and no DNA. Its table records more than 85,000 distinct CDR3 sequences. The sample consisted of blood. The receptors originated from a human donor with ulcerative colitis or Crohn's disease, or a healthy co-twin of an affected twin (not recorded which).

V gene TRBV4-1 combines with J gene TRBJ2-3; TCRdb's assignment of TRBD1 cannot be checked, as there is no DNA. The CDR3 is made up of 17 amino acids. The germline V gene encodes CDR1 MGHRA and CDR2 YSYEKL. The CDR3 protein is CASSLIQASTSTDTQYF.

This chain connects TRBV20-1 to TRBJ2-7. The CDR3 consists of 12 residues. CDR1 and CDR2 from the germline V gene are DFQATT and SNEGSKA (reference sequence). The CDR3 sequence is CSASRGLYEQYF.

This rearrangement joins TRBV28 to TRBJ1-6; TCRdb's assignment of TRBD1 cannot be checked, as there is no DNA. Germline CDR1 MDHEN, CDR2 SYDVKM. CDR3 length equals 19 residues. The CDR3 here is CASSPSPGTAKLSNSPLHF.

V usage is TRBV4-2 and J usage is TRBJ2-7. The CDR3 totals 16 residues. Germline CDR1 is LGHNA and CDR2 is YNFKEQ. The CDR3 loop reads CASSPQFGRTVYEQYF.

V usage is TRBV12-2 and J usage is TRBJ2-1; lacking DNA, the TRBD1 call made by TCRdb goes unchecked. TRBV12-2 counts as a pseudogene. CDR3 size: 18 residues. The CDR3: CASRLETSGGFLFDEQFF.

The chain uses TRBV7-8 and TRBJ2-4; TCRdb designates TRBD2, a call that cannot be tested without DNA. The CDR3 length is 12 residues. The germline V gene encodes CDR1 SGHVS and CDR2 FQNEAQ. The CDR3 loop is CASSSDSRVQYF.

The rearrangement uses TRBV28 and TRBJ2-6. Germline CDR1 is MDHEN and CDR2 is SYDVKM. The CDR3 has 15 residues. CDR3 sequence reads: CASSLRDSGANVLTF.

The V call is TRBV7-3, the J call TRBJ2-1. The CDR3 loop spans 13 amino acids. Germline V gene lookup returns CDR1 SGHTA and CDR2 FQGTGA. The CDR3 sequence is CASSRERLNEQFF.

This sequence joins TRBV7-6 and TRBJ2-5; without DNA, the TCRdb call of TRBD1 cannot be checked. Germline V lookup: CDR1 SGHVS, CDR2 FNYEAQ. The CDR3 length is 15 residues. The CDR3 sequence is CASSLEGAHRGTQYF.

The CDR3 sequence: CASSPTGQSDEQYF. The V call is TRBV19, the J call TRBJ2-7; the D call from TCRdb, TRBD1, cannot be confirmed without DNA. CDR3 length: 14 amino acids. Germline CDR1 is LNHDA and CDR2 is SQIVND (reference sequence).

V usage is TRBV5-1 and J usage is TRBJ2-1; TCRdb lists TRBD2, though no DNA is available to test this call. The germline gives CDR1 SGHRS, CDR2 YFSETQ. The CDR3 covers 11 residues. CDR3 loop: CASSFGSEQFF.

The CDR3 here is CSAGWTGGYSNQPQHF. The J gene is TRBJ1-5, the V gene TRBV20-1; TCRdb's D gene call, TRBD1, goes unchecked for lack of DNA. CDR1 DFQATT and CDR2 SNEGSKA come from the germline V gene (reference sequence). The CDR3 sequence is 16 residues long.

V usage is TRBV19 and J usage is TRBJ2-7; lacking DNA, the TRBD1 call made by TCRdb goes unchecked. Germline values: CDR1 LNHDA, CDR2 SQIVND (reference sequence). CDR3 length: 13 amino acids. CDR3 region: CASSIQGAYEQYF.

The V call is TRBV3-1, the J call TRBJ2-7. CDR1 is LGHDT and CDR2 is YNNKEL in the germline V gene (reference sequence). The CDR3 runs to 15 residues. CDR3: CASSQGLGIHYEQYF.

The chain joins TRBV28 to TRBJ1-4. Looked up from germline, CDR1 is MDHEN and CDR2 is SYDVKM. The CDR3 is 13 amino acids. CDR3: CASRPPGPKKLFF. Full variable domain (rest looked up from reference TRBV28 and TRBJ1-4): DVKVTQSSRYLVKRTGEKVFLECVQDMDHENMFWYRQDPGLGLRLIYFSYDVKMKEKGDIPEGYSVSREKKERFSLILESASTNQTSMYLCASRPPGPKKLFFGSGTQLSVL.

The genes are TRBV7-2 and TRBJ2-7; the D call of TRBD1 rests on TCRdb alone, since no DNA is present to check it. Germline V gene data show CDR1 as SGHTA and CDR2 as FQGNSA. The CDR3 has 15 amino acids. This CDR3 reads CASSLIPGPIGEQYF.

The CDR3 loop reads CASSSGTSVFLDNEQFF. The chain combines TRBV7-9 with TRBJ2-1; the D gene TCRdb calls, TRBD2, cannot be checked with no DNA. Germline V CDR1 and CDR2: SEHNR, FQNEAQ (reference sequence). The CDR3 totals 17 residues.

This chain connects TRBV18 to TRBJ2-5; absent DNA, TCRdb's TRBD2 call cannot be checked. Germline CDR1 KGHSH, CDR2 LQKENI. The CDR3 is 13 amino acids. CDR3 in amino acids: CASSPPSEEAQYF.

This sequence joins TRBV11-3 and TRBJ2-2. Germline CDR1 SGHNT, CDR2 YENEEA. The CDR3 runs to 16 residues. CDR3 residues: CASSPGSAANTGELFF. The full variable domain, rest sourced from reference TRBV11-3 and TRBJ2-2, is EAGVVQSPRYKIIEKKQPVAFWCNPISGHNTLYWYLQNLGQGPELLIRYENEEAVDDSQLPKDRFSAERLKGVDSTLKIQPAELGDSAVYLCASSPGSAANTGELFFGEGSRLTVL.

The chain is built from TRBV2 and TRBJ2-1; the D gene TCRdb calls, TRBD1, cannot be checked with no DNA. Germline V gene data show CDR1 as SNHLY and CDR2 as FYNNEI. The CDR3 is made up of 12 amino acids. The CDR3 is CASSSTGTEQFF.

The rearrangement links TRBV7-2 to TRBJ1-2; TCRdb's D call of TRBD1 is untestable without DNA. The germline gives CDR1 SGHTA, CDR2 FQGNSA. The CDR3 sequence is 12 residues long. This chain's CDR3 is CASRGQGNGYTF. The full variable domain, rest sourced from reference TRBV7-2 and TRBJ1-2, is GAGVSQSPSNKVTEKGKDVELRCDPISGHTALYWYRQSLGQGLEFLIYFQGNSAPDKSGLPSDRFSAERTGGSVSTLTIQRTQQEDSAVYLCASRGQGNGYTFGSGTRLTVV.

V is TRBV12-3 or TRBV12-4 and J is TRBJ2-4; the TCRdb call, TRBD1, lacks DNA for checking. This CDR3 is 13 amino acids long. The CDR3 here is CASSLTGAGIQYF.

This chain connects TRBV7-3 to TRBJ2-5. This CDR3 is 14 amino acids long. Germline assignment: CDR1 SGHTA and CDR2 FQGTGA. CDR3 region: CASSLSAVPETQYF.

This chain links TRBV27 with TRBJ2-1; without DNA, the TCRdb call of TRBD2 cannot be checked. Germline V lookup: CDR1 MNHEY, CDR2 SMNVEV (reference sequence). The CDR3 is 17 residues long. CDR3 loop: CASSSSSGTTTYNEQFF.

Here the CDR3 reads CASSRGQAFTDTQYF. The V and J genes are TRBV5-1 and TRBJ2-3; TCRdb names TRBD1, which stays unverified in the absence of DNA. Per germline, CDR1 SGHRS and CDR2 YFSETQ. The CDR3 has 15 residues.

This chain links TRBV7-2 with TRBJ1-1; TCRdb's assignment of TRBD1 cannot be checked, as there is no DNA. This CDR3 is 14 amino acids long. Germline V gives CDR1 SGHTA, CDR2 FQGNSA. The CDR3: CASSPEPWGTEAFF. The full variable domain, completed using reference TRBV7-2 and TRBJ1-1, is GAGVSQSPSNKVTEKGKDVELRCDPISGHTALYWYRQSLGQGLEFLIYFQGNSAPDKSGLPSDRFSAERTGGSVSTLTIQRTQQEDSAVYLCASSPEPWGTEAFFGQGTRLTVV.

CDR3 sequence: CSALGGGAGDLFF. This chain uses TRBV29-1 with TRBJ2-2; absent DNA, TCRdb's TRBD2 call cannot be checked. The V gene's germline CDR1 is SQVTM and CDR2 ANQGSEA. The CDR3 spans 13 residues.

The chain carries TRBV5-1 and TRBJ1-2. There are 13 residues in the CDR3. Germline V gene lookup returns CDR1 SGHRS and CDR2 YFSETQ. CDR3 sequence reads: CASSLANDYGYTF.

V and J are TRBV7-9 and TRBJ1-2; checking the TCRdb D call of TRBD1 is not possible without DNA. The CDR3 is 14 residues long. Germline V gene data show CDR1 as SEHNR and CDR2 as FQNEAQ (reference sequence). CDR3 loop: CASSSIGSREGYTF.

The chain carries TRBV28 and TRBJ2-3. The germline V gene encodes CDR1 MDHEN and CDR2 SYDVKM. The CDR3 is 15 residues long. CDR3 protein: CASSLYARSTYTQYF.

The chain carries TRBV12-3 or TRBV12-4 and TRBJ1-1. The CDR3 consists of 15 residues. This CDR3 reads CASSYYRFMNTEAFF.

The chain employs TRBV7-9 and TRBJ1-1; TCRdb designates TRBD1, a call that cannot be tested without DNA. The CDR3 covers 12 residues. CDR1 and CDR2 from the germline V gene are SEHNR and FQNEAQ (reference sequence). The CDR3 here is CASSVDRAKLSF.